What follows are 19 T cell receptor beta chains derived from one specimen sequenced in a study of blood T cell repertoires in COVID-19. The protocol was immunoSEQ multiplex PCR, while the TCRdb copy is restricted to in-frame clones and leaves out a portion. The sample contains around 250,000 clones, about 82% of which appear only once. Material for sequencing was peripheral blood. The receptor source for this set is a man in his fifties with active or convalescent COVID-19.

In the case of this clone: The junction departs from the called germline gene at one end, perhaps through a read error. The rearrangement joins TRBV7-2 to TRBJ2-1; 9 bases are a match to TRBD2. The CDR3 runs to 15 residues. Germline V gives CDR1 SGHTA, CDR2 FQGNSA. DNA of the CDR3: TGTGCCAGCAGCGTAGCGGGAGTAAAGGTAAATGAGCAGTTCTTC. It specifies CASSVAGVKVNEQFF.

The chain employs TRBV28 and TRBJ1-4; no definite D call. This CDR3 region has 11 residues. Germline V lookup: CDR1 MDHEN, CDR2 SYDVKM. V was trimmed by 6 bases and J by 4 bases, leaving 3 bases between them. The CDR3 is CASRSNEKLFF. The CDR3 DNA sequence: TGTGCCAGCAGGAGTAATGAAAAACTGTTTTTT.

The chain carries TRBV27 and TRBJ2-3; 10 positions agree with TRBD2. The CDR3 spans 15 residues. Per the germline V gene, CDR1 is MNHEY and CDR2 is SMNVEV (reference sequence). Trimming cost V 7 bases and J 5 bases; bases outside gene matches: 9. DNA for the CDR3: TGTGCCAGCACTTCGGCTAGCGGGAGTGGAGATACGCAGTATTTT. As protein: CASTSASGSGDTQYF.

The chain employs TRBV7-2 and TRBJ2-7, with 11 bases fitting TRBD1. The germline CDR1 and CDR2 sequences are SGHTA and FQGNSA. This CDR3 region has 12 residues. V gave up 9 bases and J gave up 5 bases; unmatched junction bases: 3. CDR3 DNA: TGTGCCAGGGACAGGGGGCTTGACGAGCAGTACTTC. Translated, it gives CARDRGLDEQYF.

The chain couples TRBV7-9 to TRBJ2-7; TRBD2 matches at 12 bases. The germline CDR1 and CDR2 sequences are SEHNR and FQNEAQ (reference sequence). Losses at the gene ends were 2 bases for V and 3 bases for J; bases not matched to a gene: 5. The CDR3 has 16 amino acids. CDR3 nucleotides: TGTGCCAGCAGCTTAAAAAGGACTAGCGGGATCTACGAGCAGTACTTC. It yields the protein CASSLKRTSGIYEQYF.

The table lists this clone with a few counts. V is TRBV5-4 and J is TRBJ1-2; 9 nucleotides match TRBD1. CDR1 SGHNT and CDR2 YYREEE come from the germline V gene (reference sequence). CDR3 length equals 15 residues. The V segment lost 4 bases and the J segment 4 bases; nucleotides outside the gene matches: 8. CDR3 bases: TGTGCCAGCAGCCCACAGGGGGCCGGGGCCTATGGCTACACCTTC. It yields the protein CASSPQGAGAYGYTF.

The J gene is TRBJ2-1, the V gene TRBV5-1, with a possible D match to TRBD1 (5 bases). The CDR3 runs to 15 residues. The V gene's germline CDR1 is SGHRS and CDR2 YFSETQ. The V and J ends lost 4 bases and 1 base respectively, with 12 bases between them. CDR3 in amino acids: CASSPGHGSYNEQFF. CDR3 sequence (DNA): TGCGCCAGCAGCCCTGGACACGGTTCCTACAATGAGCAGTTCTTC.

V usage is TRBV6-4 and J usage is TRBJ2-3; 8 bases line up with TRBD1. The CDR3 extends over 15 amino acids. The junction had 3 bases not matched to a gene; V was cut back by 3 bases and J by 1 base. The germline V gene has CDR1 MRHNA and CDR2 SNTAGT. CDR3 sequence reads: CASSELGQGTDTQYF. The CDR3 DNA follows: TGTGCCAGCAGTGAACTGGGACAGGGCACAGATACGCAGTATTTT.

This rearrangement joins TRBV6-4 to TRBJ2-3; 10 bases line up with TRBD2. The ends lost 2 bases at V and 9 bases at J; junction bases unmatched: 2. The CDR3 has 13 amino acids. From germline, CDR1 is MRHNA and CDR2 SNTAGT. The CDR3: CASSDPTSGTQYF. The CDR3 coding sequence is TGTGCCAGCAGTGACCCGACTAGCGGGACGCAGTATTTT.

The rearrangement uses TRBV24-1 and TRBJ2-3; 15 bases match TRBD2. Germline CDR1 reads KGHDR; CDR2 reads SFDVKD. CDR3 length equals 20 residues. Trimming took 5 bases from V and 5 from J; bases not matched to a gene: 16. CDR3 bases: TGTGCCACCAGTGTTCCCAGGACTAGCGGGAGGGCCGGGGGGATAGATACGCAGTATTTT. Its translation: CATSVPRTSGRAGGIDTQYF.

J is TRBJ2-2 and V is TRBV5-4; maybe TRBD1 (8 bases). CDR1 and CDR2 (germline): SGHNT, YYREEE (reference sequence). Trimming removed 1 base from V and 6 bases from J, with 13 bases in between. The CDR3 has 15 residues. The CDR3 here is CASSLRQGRAGELFF. CDR3 bases: TGTGCCAGCAGCTTGAGACAGGGGAGGGCCGGGGAGCTGTTTTTT.

CDR3 region: CASWDPGQSRLGPYF. The DNA for the CDR3 is TGTGCCAGCTGGGATCCGGGACAGTCCAGGCTGGGTCCGTACTTC. The chain has TRBV6-5 and TRBJ2-5; 7 bases are shared with TRBD1. Germline CDR1 MNHEY, CDR2 SVGAGI. The CDR3 is made up of 15 amino acids. Trimming took 8 bases from V and 13 from J; bases not matched to a gene: 22.

This clone was recorded a few times. V usage is TRBV6-5 and J usage is TRBJ1-4, with D hard to call. CDR3 length equals 16 residues. Germline V gene data show CDR1 as MNHEY and CDR2 as SVGAGI. Trimming took off 2 bases at V and 5 bases at J, with 15 bases between the two ends. The CDR3 loop is CASSYAASANNEKLFF. CDR3 nucleotides: TGTGCCAGCAGTTACGCGGCGTCGGCTAACAATGAAAAACTGTTTTTT.

The gene calls are TRBV30 and TRBJ2-2, with D unclear. Germline CDR1 GTSNPN, CDR2 SVGIG (reference sequence). The CDR3 has 11 amino acids. V lost 0 bases and J lost 6, with 2 bases in between. CDR3 DNA sequence: TGTGCCTGGAGTGTCGCCGGGGAGCTGTTTTTT. Translating it yields CAWSVAGELFF. Supplemented by reference TRBV30 and TRBJ2-2, the full variable domain reads SQTIHQWPATLVQPVGSPLSLECTVEGTSNPNLYWYRQAAGRGLQLLFYSVGIGQISSEVPQNLSASRPQDRQFILSSKKLLLSDSGFYLCAWSVAGELFFGEGSRLTVL.

This clone appeared many times. CDR3: CASSLKAADTQYF. CDR3 nucleotide sequence: TGTGCCAGCAGTCTTAAGGCGGCAGATACGCAGTATTTT. The rearrangement joins TRBV21-1 to TRBJ2-3; no check of the table's D call, TRBD2, against the DNA was made. TRBV21-1 is given as a pseudogene. The CDR3 has 13 amino acids.

V usage is TRBV5-6 and J usage is TRBJ1-5; 7 nucleotides match TRBD1. Germline V gives CDR1 SGHDT, CDR2 YYEEEE. With 7 bases clipped from V and 0 bases from J, the junction kept 4 bases outside the gene matches. The CDR3 is made up of 14 amino acids. For the CDR3, the DNA is TGTGCCAGCTCAACAGGGGTTAGCAATCAGCCCCAGCATTTT. This codes for CASSTGVSNQPQHF.

The chain carries TRBV28 and TRBJ1-2; D is uncertain. The germline CDR1 and CDR2 sequences are MDHEN and SYDVKM. Trimming left V 6 bases short and J 8 bases short, with 13 bases between. The CDR3 loop spans 12 amino acids. The CDR3 bases are TGTGCCAGCAGCGAGCGGGGTAGGGGCTACACCTTC. This codes for CASSERGRGYTF.

This chain uses TRBV6-1 with TRBJ1-1; the D is unclear. Deletions cut 3 bases from V and 1 base from J, with 9 bases between. Germline lookup yields CDR1 MNHNS and CDR2 SASEGT. The CDR3 totals 14 residues. CDR3 amino acids: CASSDRQGNTEAFF. For the CDR3, the DNA is TGTGCCAGCAGTGACCGACAAGGGAACACTGAAGCTTTCTTT.

The genes are TRBV6-5 and TRBJ1-5; no reliable D call. CDR3 size: 15 residues. Germline V gives CDR1 MNHEY, CDR2 SVGAGI. With 6 bases removed from V and 4 bases from J, the gap between germline ends came to 16 bases. CDR3 coding DNA: TGTGCCAGCAGCCCCGGAGACGGTATGAATCAGCCCCAGCATTTT. It codes for CASSPGDGMNQPQHF.